This TCR beta chain is from a study of response to subunit inactivated influenza vaccine. Whole-study findings and limits: Seasonal influenza vaccination, on each occasion, was suggested by the authors to recruit few new T cells.

The CDR3 consists of 15 residues. V lost 0 bases and J lost 2; bases outside the gene matches: 3. Germline V gene data show CDR1 as DFQATT and CDR2 as SNEGSKA (reference sequence). TCRdb re-derived calls from the RT-PCR reads in MiXCR, one entry per CDR3 protein. The sample includes 400,000 to 550,000 distinct CDR3 sequences, 25% seen only once; the top ten take 1.5% to 2%. This clonotype was observed a single time. No antigen is known for it. This TCR was sampled from a man aged 50-60 years who received an inactivated influenza vaccine. This chain uses TRBV20-1 with TRBJ2-3, with 9 bases that match TRBD1. The sequences come from CD4+ T cells sorted from PBMCs, collected roughly 5 days after vaccination. CDR3 sequence: CSARDYRGPTDTQYF. The DNA of the CDR3 is TGCAGTGCTAGAGATTACAGGGGGCCCACAGATACGCAGTATTTT.